The 30 T cell receptor beta chains below come from one sample, sequenced in a study of metastatic and nonmetastatic thyroid tumors (TCRdb year 2020). No treatment had been received by any patient before thyroid surgery. Library creation used PCR. TCRdb names Illumina HiSeq 4000 as the instrument used. TCRdb itself trimmed the public reads at Q25 with fastp, ran MiXCR and retained productive beta chains. The sample profile shows around 19,000 clones; 20% of them were found once. The ten largest clones represent about 25% of the sample. Sequencing input: blood. All receptors derive from a female donor with papillary thyroid cancer or a benign thyroid nodule (not recorded which). Some clones in this sample may be carry-over from other donors' samples.

In its sample, this clone is medium-sized. CDR3 sequence reads: CASSLGAGIRNEQFF. In DNA form, the CDR3 reads TGTGCCAGCAGCTTGGGGGCCGGGATTCGAAATGAGCAGTTCTTC. This chain connects TRBV7-8 to TRBJ2-1; a weak D match, TRBD1 (6 bases). Germline V gene sequence: CDR1 SGHVS, CDR2 FQNEAQ. The CDR3 has 15 amino acids. The germline V and J ends were trimmed by 3 bases and 7 bases, with 16 bases remaining between them.

At least ten counts were recorded for this clone. This chain uses TRBV19 with TRBJ2-1; TRBD1 matches 7 bases. This CDR3 comprises 14 residues. Germline CDR1 reads LNHDA; CDR2 reads SQIVND (reference sequence). The V gene end was trimmed by 7 bases and the J gene end by 4 bases; junction bases not matched to a gene: 7. CDR3 in DNA: TGTGCCAGTAAAAGGGGACAGAGTTACAATGAGCAGTTCTTC. Translating gives CASKRGQSYNEQFF.

This clone was detected a few times. DNA for the CDR3: TGTGCCAGCAGTGAAGTTATAGGACAGCCTCCTAACTATGGCTACACCTTC. Protein sequence: CASSEVIGQPPNYGYTF. The chain has TRBV6-1 and TRBJ1-2, with D tentatively TRBD1 (6 bases). The CDR3 is 17 amino acids. Trimming stripped 1 base from V and 0 bases from J, with 15 bases between. CDR1 and CDR2 (germline): MNHNS, SASEGT.

This clone is classed as medium-sized. This chain links TRBV28 with TRBJ1-5; no clear D gene. Trimming pared 7 bases from V and 4 bases from J, leaving 8 bases between. Germline V gives CDR1 MDHEN, CDR2 SYDVKM. CDR3 length equals 12 residues. This CDR3 reads CASNYGNQPQHF. In nucleotides, the CDR3 is TGTGCCAGCAATTATGGGAATCAGCCCCAGCATTTT.

This clone is medium-sized by share. The rearrangement links TRBV6-2 or TRBV6-3 to TRBJ2-7; 7 bases map to TRBD1. The CDR3 consists of 15 residues. With V trimmed by 5 bases and J by 4 bases, 11 bases remained unmatched. CDR1 is MNHEY, CDR2 SVGEGT, per germline. CDR3: CASSATGNTLYEQYF. In nucleotides, the CDR3 is TGTGCCAGCAGTGCGACAGGGAACACACTTTACGAGCAGTACTTC.

This clone has ten or more counts. This chain joins TRBV28 and TRBJ1-4, with D possibly being TRBD1 (5 bases). This CDR3 spans 14 amino acids. Looked up from germline, CDR1 is MDHEN and CDR2 is SYDVKM. Trimming pared 5 bases from V and 5 bases from J, leaving 12 bases between. The chain's CDR3 is CASSPGWGNEKLFF. CDR3 sequence (DNA): TGTGCCAGCAGTCCCGGATGGGGGAATGAAAAACTGTTTTTT.

This clone appeared many times. The chain has TRBV12-3 or TRBV12-4 and TRBJ1-5; no clear D gene. V was pared by 4 bases and J by 2 bases, with 15 bases between. This CDR3 contains 16 residues. The CDR3 bases are TGTGCCAGCAGTTATTGGCAGGACGGCCGCAATCAGCCCCAGCATTTT. Its translation: CASSYWQDGRNQPQHF.

This clone was counted only a few times. A clone one base away is much larger, so this may be a read error. The CDR3: CSARDRADTNYGHTF. In DNA, the CDR3 is TGCAGTGCTAGAGATCGTGCAGATACAAACTATGGCCACACCTTC. The rearrangement links TRBV20-1 to TRBJ1-2; D not resolved. This CDR3 is 15 amino acids long. In germline, CDR1 is DFQATT, CDR2 SNEGSKA (reference sequence).

This clone showed up many times. The chain joins TRBV20-1 to TRBJ1-5; D unresolved. V was pared by 6 bases and J by 0 bases, with 12 bases between. The CDR3 is 14 residues long. CDR1 DFQATT and CDR2 SNEGSKA come from the germline V gene (reference sequence). This CDR3 reads CSAPMGNSNQPQHF. CDR3 bases: TGCAGTGCCCCCATGGGGAATAGCAATCAGCCCCAGCATTTT.

V and J are TRBV2 and TRBJ1-5, with a possible D match to TRBD1 (6 bases). Between the trimmed V and J ends, which lost 7 bases and 7 bases, there was a span of 17 bases. CDR1 SNHLY and CDR2 FYNNEI come from the germline V gene. The CDR3 sequence is 14 residues long. The CDR3: CASNGRGAKQPQHF. The CDR3 coding sequence is TGTGCCAGCAATGGACGGGGGGCGAAACAGCCCCAGCATTTT.

The table lists this clone with many counts. The rearrangement uses TRBV5-1 and TRBJ2-3; no reliable D call. CDR1 SGHRS and CDR2 YFSETQ come from the germline V gene. This CDR3 is built from 14 residues. Trimming removed 4 bases at V and 0 bases at J, with 9 bases between. This CDR3 is CASSDGSSTDTQYF. CDR3 sequence (DNA): TGCGCCAGCAGCGACGGTTCTAGCACAGATACGCAGTATTTT.

In its sample, this clone is medium-sized. V is TRBV6-1 and J is TRBJ2-3; unclear D gene. Germline V lookup: CDR1 MNHNS, CDR2 SASEGT. The V gene lost 3 bases and the J gene lost 5 bases, with 15 bases spanning the gap. The CDR3 length is 15 residues. CDR3 in amino acids: CASSDGPQALDTQYF. In nucleotides, the CDR3 is TGTGCCAGCAGTGACGGCCCTCAGGCTCTAGATACGCAGTATTTT.

The chain carries TRBV20-1 and TRBJ2-7; D is unresolved. The CDR3 consists of 13 residues. Trimming removed 3 bases at V and 2 bases at J, with 11 bases between. The V gene's germline CDR1 is DFQATT and CDR2 SNEGSKA (reference sequence). In DNA form, the CDR3 reads TGCAGTGCTAGCAGTCGGGCCGCCTACGAGCAGTACTTC. This sequence encodes CSASSRAAYEQYF.

In this sample, this clone turned up many times. The chain recombines TRBV20-1 with TRBJ2-2, with 10 bases matching TRBD2. The CDR3 runs to 17 residues. Germline V gene data show CDR1 as DFQATT and CDR2 as SNEGSKA (reference sequence). Trimming cost V 3 bases and J 0 bases; bases outside gene matches: 7. The CDR3 DNA follows: TGCAGTGCTAGCCGGGCTAGCGGGGGAGCGAACACCGGGGAGCTGTTTTTT. Protein sequence: CSASRASGGANTGELFF.

This clone has at least ten counts. The chain is built from TRBV7-9 and TRBJ2-7; D could derive from TRBD1 or TRBD2 (5 bases each). Germline V gives CDR1 SEHNR, CDR2 FQNEAQ (reference sequence). V lost 3 bases and J lost 3, with 9 bases in between. CDR3 length: 13 residues. The CDR3 is CASSFGTNYEQYF. Here the CDR3 DNA reads TGTGCCAGCAGCTTCGGGACGAACTACGAGCAGTACTTC. Filled out from reference TRBV7-9 and TRBJ2-7, the complete variable domain reads DTGVSQNPRHKITKRGQNVTFRCDPISEHNRLYWYRQTLGQGPEFLTYFQNEAQLEKSRLLSDRFSAERPKGSFSTLEIQRTEQGDSAMYLCASSFGTNYEQYFGPGTRLTVT.

This clone has at least ten counts. The V gene is TRBV11-3, the J gene TRBJ2-7; 13 bases align to TRBD2. The CDR3 is 14 residues long. Germline CDR1 is SGHNT and CDR2 is YENEEA. The junction had 0 bases not matched to a gene; V was cut back by 1 base and J by 6 bases. The CDR3 nucleotides are TGTGCCAGCAGCTTAGGACTAGCGGGGGGCGAGCAGTACTTC. It is translated as CASSLGLAGGEQYF.

As for this clone: Its ends do not fully match the called genes, so a read error is possible. The CDR3 spells CVSSPIYYRDRGSNQPQHF. DNA for the CDR3: TGTGTCAGCAGTCCTATATATTACAGGGACAGGGGAAGCAATCAGCCCCAGCATTTT. The V gene is TRBV28, the J gene TRBJ1-5, with 10 bases aligning to TRBD1. The germline V gene has CDR1 MDHEN and CDR2 SYDVKM. The CDR3 length is 19 residues.

This clone is classed as medium-sized. The V call is TRBV12-3 or TRBV12-4, the J call TRBJ2-7; D ambiguous. V shed 5 bases and J shed 1 base, with 15 bases lying between them. The CDR3 contains 15 residues. As DNA, the CDR3 is TGTGCCAGCAGTCAAACCTCGTCGGGTTCCTACGAGCAGTACTTC. Its translation is CASSQTSSGSYEQYF.

This clone was detected ten times or more. The CDR3 is CASGDFTDTQYF. The DNA for the CDR3 is TGTGCCAGCGGCGACTTCACAGATACGCAGTATTTT. The rearrangement uses TRBV2 and TRBJ2-3; D uncertain. This CDR3 comprises 12 residues. The germline V gene encodes CDR1 SNHLY and CDR2 FYNNEI. V lost 8 bases and J lost 2, with 8 bases in between.

This clone was observed at least ten times. J is TRBJ2-3 and V is TRBV7-6, with D perhaps TRBD2 (5 bases). Trimming removed 5 bases from V and 2 bases from J, with 17 bases in between. CDR3 length equals 16 residues. CDR1 and CDR2 (germline): SGHVS, FNYEAQ. DNA for the CDR3: TGTGCCAGCAGCCCTTCGGGTGGGGAGTTCACAGATACGCAGTATTTT. Translated, it gives CASSPSGGEFTDTQYF.

This clone has ten or more counts. The rearrangement joins TRBV7-9 to TRBJ1-5; D is ambiguous. The V gene lost 2 bases and the J gene lost 5 bases, with 4 bases spanning the gap. From germline, CDR1 is SEHNR and CDR2 FQNEAQ (reference sequence). The CDR3 contains 12 residues. In DNA, the CDR3 is TGTGCCAGCAGCTTAATGGATCAGCCCCAGCATTTT. Its translation is CASSLMDQPQHF. Filled out from reference TRBV7-9 and TRBJ1-5, the complete variable domain reads DTGVSQNPRHKITKRGQNVTFRCDPISEHNRLYWYRQTLGQGPEFLTYFQNEAQLEKSRLLSDRFSAERPKGSFSTLEIQRTEQGDSAMYLCASSLMDQPQHFGDGTRLSIL.

This clone is termed medium-sized (0.01 to 0.1%). The chain has TRBV6-4 and TRBJ2-3; 10 bases agree with TRBD2. This CDR3 is built from 16 residues. In germline, CDR1 is MRHNA, CDR2 SNTAGT. The V segment lost 0 bases and the J segment 2 bases; nucleotides outside the gene matches: 2. The CDR3 is CASSDSSGGATDTQYF. CDR3 bases: TGTGCCAGCAGTGACTCAAGCGGGGGGGCCACAGATACGCAGTATTTT.

This clone was counted a few times. Its ends do not fully match the called genes, so a read error is possible. The chain has TRBV6-2 or TRBV6-3 and TRBJ1-5, with D hard to call. The CDR3 contains 11 residues. The V gene's germline CDR1 is MNHEY and CDR2 SVGEGT. CDR3 in DNA: TGTGCCAGCAGAGATGATCAGCCCCAGCATTTC. As protein: CASRDDQPQHF.

This clone was recorded a few times. The rearrangement joins TRBV6-1 to TRBJ2-5; 7 nucleotides align to TRBD1. The CDR3 contains 13 residues. Germline values: CDR1 MNHNS, CDR2 SASEGT. Germline trimming cut 7 bases from V and 4 bases from J; bases unmatched to any gene: 6. CDR3 nucleotide sequence: TGTGCCAGCAAGGCGACAGGGATAGAGACCCAGTACTTC. It translates to CASKATGIETQYF.

In its sample, this clone was seen many times. The J gene is TRBJ1-5, the V gene TRBV4-1; D is ambiguous. Germline V lookup: CDR1 MGHRA, CDR2 YSYEKL. V was shortened by 1 base and J by 3 bases, with 7 bases between the two germline ends. The CDR3 sequence is 14 residues long. This chain's CDR3 is CASSQGGFNQPQHF. The CDR3 region has the DNA TGCGCCAGCAGCCAAGGTGGATTCAATCAGCCCCAGCATTTT.

This clone has at least ten counts. The chain uses TRBV20-1 and TRBJ2-2; 9 bases are shared with TRBD2. CDR1 is DFQATT and CDR2 is SNEGSKA in the germline V gene (reference sequence). With V trimmed by 2 bases and J by 0 bases, 4 bases remained unmatched. The CDR3 is made up of 16 amino acids. CDR3 in DNA: TGCAGTGCTAGACTAGCGGGGTCCCCGAACACCGGGGAGCTGTTTTTT. It translates to CSARLAGSPNTGELFF.

This clone is medium-sized. Other DNA sequences in the sample encode the same CDR3. This chain links TRBV7-3 with TRBJ1-1, with D hard to call. This CDR3 spans 14 amino acids. V was shortened by 4 bases and J by 4 bases, with 13 bases between the two germline ends. Germline CDR1 reads SGHTA; CDR2 reads FQGTGA. The CDR3 protein is CASSWGASGTEAFF. In nucleotides, the CDR3 is TGTGCCAGCAGCTGGGGAGCGAGCGGCACTGAAGCTTTCTTT. The full variable domain, with the rest looked up from reference TRBV7-3 and TRBJ1-1, is GAGVSQTPSNKVTEKGKYVELRCDPISGHTALYWYRQSLGQGPEFLIYFQGTGAADDSGLPNDRFFAVRPEGSVSTLKIQRTERGDSAVYLCASSWGASGTEAFFGQGTRLTVV.

A remark on this clone: A much larger clone differs from this one at a single base, so this may be a read error. The rearrangement joins TRBV4-2 to TRBJ2-3; TRBD2 agrees at 13 bases. CDR3 size: 16 residues. V gave up 3 bases and J gave up 5 bases; unmatched junction bases: 5. The germline V gene encodes CDR1 LGHNA and CDR2 YNFKEQ. The CDR3 DNA reads as TGTGCCAGCAGCCAGGAACTAGCGGGAGGGTTAGATACGCAGTATTTT. It yields the protein CASSQELAGGLDTQYF.

CDR3 nucleotides: TGTGCCAGTAGTACGGACAGGGGAAGGGGCAATCAGCCCCAGCATTTT. Amino acids: CASSTDRGRGNQPQHF. The gene calls are TRBV19 and TRBJ1-5, with TRBD1 matching over 9 bases. The V segment lost 4 bases and the J segment 2 bases; nucleotides outside the gene matches: 6. The CDR3 length is 16 residues. Germline V gene lookup returns CDR1 LNHDA and CDR2 SQIVND (reference sequence).

Only a few counts were recorded for this clone. One junction end disagrees with the germline gene, perhaps due to a read error. The same CDR3 is also encoded by other DNA sequences in this sample. This rearrangement joins TRBV24-1 to TRBJ2-7; D unresolved. The CDR3 is 11 amino acids. The V gene's germline CDR1 is KGHDR and CDR2 SFDVKD. As DNA, the CDR3 is TGTGCCACCAGTGATGGCTATGAGCAGTATTTC. Amino acids: CATSDGYEQYF.